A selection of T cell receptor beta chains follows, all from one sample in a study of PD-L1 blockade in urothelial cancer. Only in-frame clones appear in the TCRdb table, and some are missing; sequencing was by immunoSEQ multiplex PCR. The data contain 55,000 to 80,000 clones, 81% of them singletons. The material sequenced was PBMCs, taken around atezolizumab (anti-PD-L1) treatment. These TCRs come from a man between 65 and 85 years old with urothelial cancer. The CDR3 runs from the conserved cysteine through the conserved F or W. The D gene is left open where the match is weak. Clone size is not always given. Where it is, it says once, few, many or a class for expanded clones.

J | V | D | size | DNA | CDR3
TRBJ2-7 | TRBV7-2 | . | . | TGTGCCAGCAGCCGAGGACAGACTTCCTACGAGCAGTACTTC | CASSRGQTSYEQYF
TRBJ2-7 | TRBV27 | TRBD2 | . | TGTGCCAGCAGTTTATCGCCTGGGACTAGCGTTTTCGAGCAGTACTTC | CASSLSPGTSVFEQYF
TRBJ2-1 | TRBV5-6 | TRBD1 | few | TGTGCCAGCTCCCACACCCAGGGGGATGAGCAGTTCTTC | CASSHTQGDEQFF
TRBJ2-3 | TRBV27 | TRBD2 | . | TGTGCCAGCAGGGCTGGGACTAGCGGGAGGAATACGCAGTATTTT | CASRAGTSGRNTQYF
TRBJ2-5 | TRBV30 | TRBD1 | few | TGTGCCTGGAGTGTGCTTGGGACAGTCTTACAAGAGACCCAGTACTTC | CAWSVLGTVLQETQYF
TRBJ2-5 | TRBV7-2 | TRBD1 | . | TGTGCCAGCAGCCTCCTGGGACAGCTCCAAGAGACCCAGTACTTC | CASSLLGQLQETQYF
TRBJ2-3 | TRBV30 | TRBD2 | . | TGTGCCTGGAAAAGGACTAGCGGTCGGACAGATACGCAGTATTTT | CAWKRTSGRTDTQYF
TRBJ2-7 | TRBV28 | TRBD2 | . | TGTGCCAGCAGATGGACTAGCGGTCCCTCCTACGAGCAGTACTTC | CASRWTSGPSYEQYF
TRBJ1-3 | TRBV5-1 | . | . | TGCGCCAGCAGCTTAGGGCAGGGTGGAAACACCATATATTTT | CASSLGQGGNTIYF
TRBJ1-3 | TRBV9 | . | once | TGTGCCAGCAGTACCGGCGGGGGCTCTGGAAACACCATATATTTT | CASSTGGGSGNTIYF
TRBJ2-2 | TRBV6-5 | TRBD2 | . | TGTGCCAGCAGTCACAATGGACTAGCCGGGGAGCTGTTTTTT | CASSHNGLAGELFF